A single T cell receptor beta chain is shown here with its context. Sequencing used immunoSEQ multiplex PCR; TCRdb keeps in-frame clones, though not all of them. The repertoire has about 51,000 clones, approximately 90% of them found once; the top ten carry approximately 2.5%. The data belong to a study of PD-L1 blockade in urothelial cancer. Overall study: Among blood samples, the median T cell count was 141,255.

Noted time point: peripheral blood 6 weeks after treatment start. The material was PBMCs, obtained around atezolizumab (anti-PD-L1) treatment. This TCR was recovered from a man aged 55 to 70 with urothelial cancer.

The CDR3 bases are TGTGCCAGCTCACCTATTAAGGAGATCAACTATGGCTACACCTTC. Translation: CASSPIKEINYGYTF. This rearrangement joins TRBV18 to TRBJ1-2; D gene unclear. The length of the CDR3 is 15 residues. Trimming shortened V by 3 bases and J by 2 bases, and 13 bases separated the two germline ends. Germline CDR1 and CDR2: KGHSH and LQKENI. Full variable domain (missing parts from reference TRBV18 and TRBJ1-2): NAGVMQNPRHLVRRRGQEARLRCSPMKGHSHVYWYRQLPEEGLKFMVYLQKENIIDESGMPKERFSAEFPKEGPSILRIQQVVRGDSAAYFCASSPIKEINYGYTFGSGTRLTVV.